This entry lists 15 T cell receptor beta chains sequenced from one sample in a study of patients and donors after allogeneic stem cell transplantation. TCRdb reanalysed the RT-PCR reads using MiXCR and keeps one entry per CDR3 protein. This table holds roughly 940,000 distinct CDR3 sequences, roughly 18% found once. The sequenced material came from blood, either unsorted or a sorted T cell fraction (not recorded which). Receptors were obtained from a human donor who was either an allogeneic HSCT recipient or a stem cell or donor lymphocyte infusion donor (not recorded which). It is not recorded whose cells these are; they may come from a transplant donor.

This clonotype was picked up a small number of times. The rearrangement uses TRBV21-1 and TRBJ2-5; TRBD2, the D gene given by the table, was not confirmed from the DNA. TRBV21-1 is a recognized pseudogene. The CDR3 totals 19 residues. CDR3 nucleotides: TGTGCCAGCAGCAAAGCTGGAGGGGAGGTAGCGGGAGGGCCGGGGACCCAGTACTTC. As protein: CASSKAGGEVAGGPGTQYF.

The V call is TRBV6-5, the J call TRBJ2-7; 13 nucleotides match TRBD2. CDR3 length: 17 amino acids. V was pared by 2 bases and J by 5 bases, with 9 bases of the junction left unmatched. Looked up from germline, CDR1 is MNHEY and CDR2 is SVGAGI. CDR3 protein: CASSYRTSGRAYHEQYF. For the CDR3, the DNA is TGTGCCAGCAGTTACCGCACTAGCGGGAGGGCCTATCACGAGCAGTACTTC.

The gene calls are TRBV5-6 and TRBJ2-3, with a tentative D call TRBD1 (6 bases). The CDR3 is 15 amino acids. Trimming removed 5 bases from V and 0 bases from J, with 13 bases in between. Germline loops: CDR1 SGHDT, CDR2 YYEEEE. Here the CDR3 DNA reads TGTGCCAGCAGAAAGACAGGTTATAGCACAGATACGCAGTATTTT. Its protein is CASRKTGYSTDTQYF.

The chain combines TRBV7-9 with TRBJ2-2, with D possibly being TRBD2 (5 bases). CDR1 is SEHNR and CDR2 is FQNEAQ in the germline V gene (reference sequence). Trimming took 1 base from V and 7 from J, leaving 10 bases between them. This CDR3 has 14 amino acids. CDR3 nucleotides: TGTGCCAGCAGCTTAGGCCCGGGGAGCGGGGAGCTGTTTTTT. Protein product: CASSLGPGSGELFF. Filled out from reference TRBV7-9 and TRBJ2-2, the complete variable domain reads DTGVSQNPRHKITKRGQNVTFRCDPISEHNRLYWYRQTLGQGPEFLTYFQNEAQLEKSRLLSDRFSAERPKGSFSTLEIQRTEQGDSAMYLCASSLGPGSGELFFGEGSRLTVL.

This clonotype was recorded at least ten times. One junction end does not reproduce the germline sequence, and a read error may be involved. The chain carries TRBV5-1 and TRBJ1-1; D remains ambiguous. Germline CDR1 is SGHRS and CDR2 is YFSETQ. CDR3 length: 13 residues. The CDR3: CASSSAGNTEAFF. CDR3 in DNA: TGTGCCAGCAGTTCTGCAGGAAACACTGAAGCTTTCTTT.

The CDR3 region has the DNA TGTGCCAGCAGCTTAGTGGGGCTGACGGGAGGGCCGGGCACCGGGGAGCTGTTTTTT. This sequence encodes CASSLVGLTGGPGTGELFF. V usage is TRBV7-8 and J usage is TRBJ2-2, with TRBD2 identical over 8 bases. V lost 1 base, J lost 4 bases, and 14 bases stayed unmatched. The CDR3 covers 19 residues. Germline lookup yields CDR1 SGHVS and CDR2 FQNEAQ. The full variable domain, in which reference TRBV7-8 and TRBJ2-2 provide the parts outside the CDR3, is GAGVSQSPRYKVAKRGQDVALRCDPISGHVSLFWYQQALGQGPEFLTYFQNEAQLDKSGLPSDRFFAERPEGSVSTLKIQRTQQEDSAVYLCASSLVGLTGGPGTGELFFGEGSRLTVL.

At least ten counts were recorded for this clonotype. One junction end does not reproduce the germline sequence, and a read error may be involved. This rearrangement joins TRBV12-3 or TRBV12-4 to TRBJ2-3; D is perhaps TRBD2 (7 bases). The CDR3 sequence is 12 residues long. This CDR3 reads CASSSGGGGTNF. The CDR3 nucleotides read TGTGCCAGCAGTTCGGGGGGCGGCGGAACAAATTTT.

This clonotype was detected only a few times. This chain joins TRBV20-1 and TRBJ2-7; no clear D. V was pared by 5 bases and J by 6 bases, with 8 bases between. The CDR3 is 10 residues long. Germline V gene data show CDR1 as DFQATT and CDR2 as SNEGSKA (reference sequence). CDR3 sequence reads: CSAVLSEQYF. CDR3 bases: TGCAGTGCTGTCCTGTCCGAGCAGTACTTC.

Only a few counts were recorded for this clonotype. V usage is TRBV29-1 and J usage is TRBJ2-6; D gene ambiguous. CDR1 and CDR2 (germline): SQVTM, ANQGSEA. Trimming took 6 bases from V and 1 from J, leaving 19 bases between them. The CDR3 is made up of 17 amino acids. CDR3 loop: CSVQWWVLESGANVLTF. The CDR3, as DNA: TGCAGCGTCCAGTGGTGGGTGTTGGAATCTGGGGCCAACGTCCTGACTTTC.

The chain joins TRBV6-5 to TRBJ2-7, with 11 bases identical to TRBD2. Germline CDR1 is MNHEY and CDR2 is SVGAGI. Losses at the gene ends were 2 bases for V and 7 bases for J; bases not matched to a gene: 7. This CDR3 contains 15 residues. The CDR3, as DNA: TGTGCCAGCAGTTACGCGACTAGCGGGACGAAAGAGCAGTACTTC. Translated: CASSYATSGTKEQYF.

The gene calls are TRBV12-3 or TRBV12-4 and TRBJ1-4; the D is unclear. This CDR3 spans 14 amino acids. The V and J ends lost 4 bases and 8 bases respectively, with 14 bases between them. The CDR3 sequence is CASSSPIPGEKLFF. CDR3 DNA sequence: TGTGCCAGCAGTTCGCCGATACCGGGAGAAAAACTGTTTTTT.

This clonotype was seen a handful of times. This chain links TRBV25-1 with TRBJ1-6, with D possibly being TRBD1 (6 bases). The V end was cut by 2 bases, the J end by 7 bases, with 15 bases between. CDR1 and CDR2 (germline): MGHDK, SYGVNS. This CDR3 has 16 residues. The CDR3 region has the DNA TGTGCCAGCAGTGAAGGGGCAGGGGCTATCAATTCACCCCTCCACTTT. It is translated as CASSEGAGAINSPLHF.

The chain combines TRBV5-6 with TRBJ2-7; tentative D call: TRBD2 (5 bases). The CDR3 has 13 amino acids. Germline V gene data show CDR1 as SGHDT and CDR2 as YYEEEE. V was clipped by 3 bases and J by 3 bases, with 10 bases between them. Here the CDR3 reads CASSWRNSYEQYF. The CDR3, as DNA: TGTGCCAGCAGCTGGAGGAACAGCTACGAGCAGTACTTC.

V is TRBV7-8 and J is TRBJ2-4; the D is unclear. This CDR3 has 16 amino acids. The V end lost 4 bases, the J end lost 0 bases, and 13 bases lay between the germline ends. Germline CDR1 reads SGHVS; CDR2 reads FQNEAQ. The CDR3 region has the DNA TGTGCCAGCAGCTCCGCCCAGCAGACAGCCAAAAACATTCAGTACTTC. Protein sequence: CASSSAQQTAKNIQYF. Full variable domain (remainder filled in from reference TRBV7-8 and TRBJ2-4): GAGVSQSPRYKVAKRGQDVALRCDPISGHVSLFWYQQALGQGPEFLTYFQNEAQLDKSGLPSDRFFAERPEGSVSTLKIQRTQQEDSAVYLCASSSAQQTAKNIQYFGAGTRLSVL.

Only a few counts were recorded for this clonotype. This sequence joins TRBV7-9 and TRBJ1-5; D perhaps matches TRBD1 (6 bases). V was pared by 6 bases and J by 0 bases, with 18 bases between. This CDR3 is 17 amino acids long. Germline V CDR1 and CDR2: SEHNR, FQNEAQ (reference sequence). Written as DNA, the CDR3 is TGTGCCAGCAGTCTGAACAGGGATATGTATAGCAATCAGCCCCAGCATTTT. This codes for CASSLNRDMYSNQPQHF.